The clone carrying this TCR beta chain was counted many times. Its antigen is still unknown. This sample is part of a study of tumor and adjacent non-tumor tissue in lung cancer. On the study more broadly: Histology: 12 adenocarcinoma, a couple of squamous cell carcinoma, 1 small cell lung cancer.

This sample's RNA came from whole unsorted tissue. Distant lung tissue was collected more than 3 cm away from the tumor edge. TCRbeta libraries were built with three rounds of nested PCR, modified from ARM-PCR. TCRdb fed the multiplex PCR reads into MiXCR, producing one record per CDR3 protein. The table includes approximately 62,000 distinct CDR3 sequences, roughly 60% detected once. Findings and limits, study-wide: Shorter survival was associated with higher TCR diversity in tumors.

The sequenced sample consisted of distant non-tumor lung tissue. The receptor was derived from a man between 65 and 80 years old with non-small cell lung cancer.

The CDR3 nucleotides read TGTGCCAGCAGTTTTGGGGCGGGAGTCTACACCGGGGAGCTGTTTTTT. Translated, it gives CASSFGAGVYTGELFF. This chain links TRBV12-3 or TRBV12-4 with TRBJ2-2; 7 positions agree with TRBD2. With V trimmed by 3 bases and J by 3 bases, 7 bases remained unmatched. This CDR3 contains 16 residues.